The present entry profiles one TCR beta chain with its context. The antigen remains undetermined. This CDR3 region has 15 residues. Measured with immunoSEQ multiplex PCR; TCRdb has only the in-frame clones, and not every one. This table holds 95,000 to 100,000 clones, more than 85% found once. The data were obtained in a study of PD-1 blockade in classical Hodgkin lymphoma. After autologous stem cell transplantation all patients relapsed, and prior brentuximab vedotin exposure differed between cohorts. General study results and limits: Patients excluded were those beginning nivolumab under 1 year after ASCT.

This material consisted of peripheral blood mononuclear cells (PBMCs), taken before the second cycle of nivolumab. This TCR was sampled from a human donor with classical Hodgkin lymphoma. V and J are TRBV21-1 and TRBJ1-2. TRBV21-1 constitutes a pseudogene. The CDR3 here is CASSKEVGGCYGYTF. CDR3 in DNA: TGTGCCAGCAGCAAAGAGGTAGGGGGGTGCTATGGCTACACCTTC.